The clone carrying this TCR beta chain appeared many times. What it binds is not known. TCRdb re-called the RT-PCR reads with MiXCR, one entry per CDR3 protein. The table records about 530,000 distinct CDR3 sequences, roughly 10% of them present only once. The data originate from a study of response to subunit inactivated influenza vaccine. Findings and limits, study-wide: The authors offered the suggestion that each seasonal influenza vaccination recruits few new T cells.

The CDR3 spans 12 residues. Trimming took 8 bases from V and 7 from J, leaving 14 bases between them. Germline V gives CDR1 LGHDT, CDR2 YNNKEL (reference sequence). The specimen was PBMCs from blood, collected on the day of vaccination. The chain couples TRBV3-1 to TRBJ1-1; D remains ambiguous. The clonotype was recovered from a man over 45 who received an inactivated influenza vaccine. CDR3 amino acids: CASGGGRGEAFF. The CDR3, as DNA: TGTGCCAGCGGAGGAGGGCGTGGTGAAGCTTTCTTT.